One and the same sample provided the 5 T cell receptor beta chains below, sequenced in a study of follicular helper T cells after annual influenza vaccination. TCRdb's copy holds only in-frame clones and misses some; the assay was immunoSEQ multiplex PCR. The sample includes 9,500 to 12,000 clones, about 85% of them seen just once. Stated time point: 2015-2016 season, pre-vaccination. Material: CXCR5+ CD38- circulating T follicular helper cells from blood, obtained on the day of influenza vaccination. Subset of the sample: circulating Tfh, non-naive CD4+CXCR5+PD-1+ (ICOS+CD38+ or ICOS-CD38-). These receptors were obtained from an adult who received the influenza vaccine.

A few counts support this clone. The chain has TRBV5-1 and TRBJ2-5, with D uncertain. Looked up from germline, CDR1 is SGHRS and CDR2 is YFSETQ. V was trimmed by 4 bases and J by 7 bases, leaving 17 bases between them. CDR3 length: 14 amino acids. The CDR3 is CASSEADGLGTQYF. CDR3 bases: TGCGCCAGCAGCGAAGCAGACGGCCTTGGGACCCAGTACTTC.

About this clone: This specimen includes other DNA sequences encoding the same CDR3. The CDR3 is CASSSPAGGSYEQYF. CDR3 in DNA: TGTGCCAGCAGTTCCCCCGCAGGGGGCTCCTACGAGCAGTACTTC. This chain connects TRBV6-6 to TRBJ2-7; 7 positions agree with TRBD1. This CDR3 comprises 15 residues. CDR1 and CDR2 from the germline V gene are MNHNY and SVGAGI (reference sequence). With 4 bases clipped from V and 0 bases from J, the junction kept 6 bases outside the gene matches.

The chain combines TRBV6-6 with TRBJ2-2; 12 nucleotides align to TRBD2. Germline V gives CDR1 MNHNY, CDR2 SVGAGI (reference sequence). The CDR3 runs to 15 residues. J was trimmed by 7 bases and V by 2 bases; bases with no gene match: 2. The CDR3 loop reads CASSYGLAGIGELFF. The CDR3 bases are TGTGCCAGCAGTTACGGACTAGCGGGGATCGGGGAGCTGTTTTTT.

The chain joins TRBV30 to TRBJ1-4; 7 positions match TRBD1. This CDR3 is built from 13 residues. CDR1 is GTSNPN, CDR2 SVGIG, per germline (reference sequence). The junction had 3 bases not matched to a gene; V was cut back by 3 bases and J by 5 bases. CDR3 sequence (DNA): TGTGCCTGGAGGGGGACAGCGAATGAAAAACTGTTTTTT. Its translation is CAWRGTANEKLFF.

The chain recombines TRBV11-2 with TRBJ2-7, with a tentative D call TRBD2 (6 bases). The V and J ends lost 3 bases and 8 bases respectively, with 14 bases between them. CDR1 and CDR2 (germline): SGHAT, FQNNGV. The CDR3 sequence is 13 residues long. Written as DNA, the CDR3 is TGTGCCAGCAGCTTGACGGGGGAAGCGAAGCAGTACTTC. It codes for CASSLTGEAKQYF.